A selection of T cell receptor beta chains follows, all from one sample in a study of shared clonotypes between healthy human individuals. Clones were read by immunoSEQ multiplex PCR, and TCRdb kept only the in-frame ones, dropping some. The sample shows around 600,000 clones, around 97% of them seen only once. Sequences were obtained from naive CD4+ T cells sorted from blood. Receptors originate from a woman aged 30 to 39 in good health. The CDR3 runs from the conserved cysteine through the conserved F or W. Fields, in order: V gene, D gene, J gene, clone size, CDR3 DNA, CDR3 protein. A D gene is named only where the DNA matches it firmly. Not every row has a clone size; where given, it reads once, few, many or a size class.

>TRBV28|NA|TRBJ1-5|NA
TGTGCCAGCATTCATGCGAGCAATCAGCCCCAGCATTTT
CASIHASNQPQHF
>TRBV14|NA|TRBJ2-2|NA
TGTGCCAGCAGCCAAGTAGGGGGGCTAAGGACCGGGGAGCTGTTTTTT
CASSQVGGLRTGELFF
>TRBV14|TRBD2|TRBJ2-7|NA
TGTGCCAGCAGCCAAGGCCCACTGGCGGGAGTGTATAACGAGCAGTACTTC
CASSQGPLAGVYNEQYF
>TRBV27|NA|TRBJ2-3|NA
TGTGCCAGCAGTTCACCCCGGGACTTACCTACAGATACGCAGTATTTT
CASSSPRDLPTDTQYF
>TRBV29-1|NA|TRBJ1-3|NA
TGCAGCGTTATAGGAACAGGACTCACCATATATTTT
CSVIGTGLTIYF
>TRBV7-9|NA|TRBJ2-1|NA
TGTGCCAGCAGCTTCGTTGGACAAAGTAACGATGAGCAGTTCTTC
CASSFVGQSNDEQFF
>TRBV5-5|NA|TRBJ2-5|NA
TGTGCCAGCAGCTGGGAGCCTGGGAGGGAGACCCAGTACTTC
CASSWEPGRETQYF
>TRBV28|NA|TRBJ1-2|NA
TGTGCCAGCAGTCCCCCTACGACAGTGAACTATGGCTACACCTTC
CASSPPTTVNYGYTF
>TRBV7-9|NA|TRBJ1-2|NA
TGTGCCAGCGAGACAGGCCGCTATGGCTACACCTTC
CASETGRYGYTF
>TRBV7-3|NA|TRBJ1-1|NA
TGTGCCAGCAGCTTAACAGGGATAGGCACTGAAGCTTTCTTT
CASSLTGIGTEAFF
>TRBV19|TRBD1|TRBJ2-3|NA
TGTGCCAGTAGTTTCGGACAGGGGGTCGGCGATACGCAGTATTTT
CASSFGQGVGDTQYF
>TRBV5-1|NA|TRBJ1-2|NA
TGCGCCAGCAGCTTATTCGGACAACTTCTCCTCTATGGCTACACCTTC
CASSLFGQLLLYGYTF
>TRBV19|NA|TRBJ1-4|NA
TGTGCCAGTAGTATTTTGGGTGGCACTAATGAAAAACTGTTTTTT
CASSILGGTNEKLFF
>TRBV11-2|NA|TRBJ2-1|NA
TGTGCCAGCGGATTTACCGGGGATGAGCAGTTCTTC
CASGFTGDEQFF
>TRBV28|NA|TRBJ1-5|NA
TGTGCCAGCAGGCCCTCAGGTGGGGGTTTCGATCAGCCCCAGCATTTT
CASRPSGGGFDQPQHF
>TRBV7-9|TRBD2|TRBJ2-3|NA
TGTGCCAGCAGCTTATGGGAAGGTCAAGCGGGAGTGGGTGCAGATACGCAGTATTTT
CASSLWEGQAGVGADTQYF
>TRBV6-1|TRBD1|TRBJ1-5|NA
TGTGCCAGCATTCCGGGACAGGGACATCAGCCCCAGCATTTT
CASIPGQGHQPQHF
>TRBV27|NA|TRBJ2-2|NA
TGTGCCAGCAGAGAAGGACAGTCAGAGAACACCGGGGAGCTGTTTTTT
CASREGQSENTGELFF
>TRBV14|NA|TRBJ1-2|NA
TGTGCCAGCAGCCAAGAGCTCTGTGTTTGGGTAGGGCGGGATGGCTACACCTTC
CASSQELCVWVGRDGYTF
>TRBV6-1|NA|TRBJ2-3|NA
TGTGCCAGCAGTGATATGGGGGGAGGTACGCAGTATTTT
CASSDMGGGTQYF
>TRBV29-1|NA|TRBJ2-1|NA
TGCAGCGTCCTCCCACAGTGGAATGAGCAGTTCTTC
CSVLPQWNEQFF
>TRBV13|TRBD2|TRBJ2-7|NA
TGTGCCAGCAGTCTCGGACTAGCGGGAGGGCACAACGAGCAGTACTTC
CASSLGLAGGHNEQYF
>TRBV28|NA|TRBJ2-7|NA
TGTGCCAGCAGTAATCAGGGGCTGAGGGAGCAGTACTTC
CASSNQGLREQYF
>TRBV5-1|NA|TRBJ1-4|NA
TGCGCCAGCAGCTTGGGAGTCCGGGAATACAATGAAAAACTGTTTTTT
CASSLGVREYNEKLFF
>TRBV19|NA|TRBJ1-1|NA
TGTGCCAGTAGTGTCAGAGGGACAGAAGCTTTCTTT
CASSVRGTEAFF
>TRBV19|NA|TRBJ1-2|NA
TGTGCCAGTAGTATCCCAGGAAGCCGTAACTATGGCTACACCTTC
CASSIPGSRNYGYTF
>TRBV28|NA|TRBJ1-1|NA
TGTGCCACCCGGGACATCACTGAAGCTTTCTTT
CATRDITEAFF
>TRBV15|NA|TRBJ2-3|NA
TGTGCCACCAGCAGAGGTAGGCCCGGGTTAGATACGCAGTATTTT
CATSRGRPGLDTQYF
>TRBV18|NA|TRBJ1-1|NA
TGTGCCAGCTCACCTAGGGGGAGTACTGAAGCTTTCTTT
CASSPRGSTEAFF
>TRBV7-9|NA|TRBJ1-1|NA
TGTGCCAGCAGCTTAGGGGGTAGGGCTGAAGCTTTCTTT
CASSLGGRAEAFF
>TRBV7-6|NA|TRBJ2-7|NA
TGTGCCAGCAGCTTAAGGGTCAGCGGGCAGTACTTC
CASSLRVSGQYF
>TRBV19|TRBD2|TRBJ2-7|NA
TGTGCCAGTGGACTAGGGGCATCCTACGAGCAGTACTTC
CASGLGASYEQYF
>TRBV4-1|TRBD1|TRBJ1-3|NA
TGCGCCAGCAGCTCGTATAGGACGGGACAGGGGATTCAATCTGGAAACACCATATATTTT
CASSSYRTGQGIQSGNTIYF
>TRBV6-1|NA|TRBJ1-5|NA
TGTGCCAGCAGGAGCAATCAGCCCCAGCATTTT
CASRSNQPQHF
>TRBV5-1|NA|TRBJ1-2|NA
TGCGCCAGCAGCTTGAGGCCTAACAGCGACTATGGCTACACCTTC
CASSLRPNSDYGYTF
>TRBV28|NA|TRBJ1-1|once
TGTGCCAGCAGCCTGGGGGGTACTAACACTGAAGCTTTCTTT
CASSLGGTNTEAFF
>TRBV7-2|NA|TRBJ2-5|NA
TGTGCCAGCAGCCCTGGATTCTCGAGGGGAGAGACCCAGTACTTC
CASSPGFSRGETQYF
>TRBV2|TRBD2|TRBJ2-2|NA
TGTGCCAGCAATCGGGAGGGCCGCACCGGGGAGCTGTTTTTT
CASNREGRTGELFF
>TRBV7-9|NA|TRBJ1-1|NA
TGTGCCAGCAGCCAAGACATCAACACTGAAGCTTTCTTT
CASSQDINTEAFF
>TRBV4-1|NA|TRBJ1-4|NA
TGCGCCAGCAGCCCCCGGGCCAGGGGAGAAAAACTGTTTTTT
CASSPRARGEKLFF
>TRBV6-1|NA|TRBJ1-2|NA
TGTGCCAGCACAACCACCCCGCAGGGGACCTATGGCTACACCTTC
CASTTTPQGTYGYTF
>TRBV18|NA|TRBJ2-7|once
TGTGCCAGCTCACTCGTAGAGACAGGTGCTTACGAGCAGTACTTC
CASSLVETGAYEQYF
>TRBV6-1|NA|TRBJ1-1|NA
TGTGCCAGCAGTGAAGTTCTACAGGGCCCTGAAGCTTTCTTT
CASSEVLQGPEAFF